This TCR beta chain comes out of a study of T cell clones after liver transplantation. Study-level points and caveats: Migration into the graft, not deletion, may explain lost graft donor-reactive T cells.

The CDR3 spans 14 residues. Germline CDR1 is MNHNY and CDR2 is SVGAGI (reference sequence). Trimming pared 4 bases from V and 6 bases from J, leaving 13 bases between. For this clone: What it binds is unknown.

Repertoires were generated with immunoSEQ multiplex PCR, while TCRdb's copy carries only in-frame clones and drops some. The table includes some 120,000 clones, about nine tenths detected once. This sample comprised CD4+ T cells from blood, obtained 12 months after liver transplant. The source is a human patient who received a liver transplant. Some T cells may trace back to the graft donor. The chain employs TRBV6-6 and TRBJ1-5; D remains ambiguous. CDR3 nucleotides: TGTGCCAGCAGTTCGTACGAGGTCGGTCAGCCCCAGCATTTT. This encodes CASSSYEVGQPQHF.